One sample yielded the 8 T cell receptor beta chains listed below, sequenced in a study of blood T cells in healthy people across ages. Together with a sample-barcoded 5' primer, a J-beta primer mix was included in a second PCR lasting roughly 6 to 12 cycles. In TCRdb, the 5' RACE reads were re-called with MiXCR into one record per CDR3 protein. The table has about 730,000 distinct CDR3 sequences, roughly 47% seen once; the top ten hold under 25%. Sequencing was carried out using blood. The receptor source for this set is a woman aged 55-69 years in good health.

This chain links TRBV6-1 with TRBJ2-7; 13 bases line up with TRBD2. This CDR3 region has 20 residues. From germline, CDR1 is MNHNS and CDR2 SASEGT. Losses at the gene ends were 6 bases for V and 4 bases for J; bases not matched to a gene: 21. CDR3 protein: CASRPGGVAATSGGIYEQYF. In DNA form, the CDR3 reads TGTGCCAGCAGGCCTGGTGGGGTGGCCGCGACTAGCGGGGGGATATACGAGCAGTACTTC.

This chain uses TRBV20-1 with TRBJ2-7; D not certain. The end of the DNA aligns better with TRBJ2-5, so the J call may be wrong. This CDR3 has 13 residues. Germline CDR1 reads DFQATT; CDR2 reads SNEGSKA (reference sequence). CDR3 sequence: CSARYGLKETQYF. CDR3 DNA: TGCAGTGCCCGCTACGGGCTCAAAGAGACCCAGTACTTC.

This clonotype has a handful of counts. CDR3 residues: CSARDQTGGPDYGYTF. CDR3 nucleotides: TGCAGTGCTAGAGACCAGACAGGGGGCCCCGACTATGGCTACACCTTC. The rearrangement joins TRBV20-1 to TRBJ1-2; 10 nucleotides align to TRBD1. Germline V CDR1 and CDR2: DFQATT, SNEGSKA (reference sequence). This CDR3 comprises 16 residues. The V gene end was trimmed by 0 bases and the J gene end by 3 bases; junction bases not matched to a gene: 7.

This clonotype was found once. The CDR3 here is CSASPRDPSYNEQFF. The CDR3 DNA reads TGCAGTGCTAGTCCCCGGGATCCCTCCTACAATGAGCAGTTCTTC. V gene TRBV20-1 combines with J gene TRBJ2-1; possibly TRBD2 for D (5 bases). V was shortened by 3 bases and J by 0 bases, with 12 bases between the two germline ends. CDR3 size: 15 residues. Germline CDR1 and CDR2: DFQATT and SNEGSKA (reference sequence).

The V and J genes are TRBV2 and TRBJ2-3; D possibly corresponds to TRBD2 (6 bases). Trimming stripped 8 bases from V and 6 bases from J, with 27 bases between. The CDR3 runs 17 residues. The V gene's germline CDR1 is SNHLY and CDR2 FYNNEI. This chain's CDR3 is CASFGPWRGADIDTQYF. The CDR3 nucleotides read TGTGCCAGCTTCGGCCCGTGGCGCGGGGCCGACATTGATACGCAGTATTTT.

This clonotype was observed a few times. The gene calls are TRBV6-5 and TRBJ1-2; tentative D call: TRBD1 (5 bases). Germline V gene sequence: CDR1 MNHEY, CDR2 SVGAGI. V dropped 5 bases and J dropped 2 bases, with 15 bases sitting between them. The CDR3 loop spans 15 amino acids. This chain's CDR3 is CASSLGTDWNYGYTF. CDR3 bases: TGTGCCAGCAGTCTCGGGACCGACTGGAACTATGGCTACACCTTC.

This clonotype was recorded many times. The CDR3 reads CASSQEPGVGLNEQFF. In DNA form, the CDR3 reads TGTGCCAGCAGCCAAGAACCGGGAGTGGGTCTGAATGAGCAGTTCTTC. This chain uses TRBV3-1 with TRBJ2-1; D is perhaps TRBD2 (6 bases). CDR3 length equals 16 residues. V lost 0 bases to trimming and J lost 7 bases, with 16 bases between them. Germline CDR1 reads LGHDT; CDR2 reads YNNKEL (reference sequence).

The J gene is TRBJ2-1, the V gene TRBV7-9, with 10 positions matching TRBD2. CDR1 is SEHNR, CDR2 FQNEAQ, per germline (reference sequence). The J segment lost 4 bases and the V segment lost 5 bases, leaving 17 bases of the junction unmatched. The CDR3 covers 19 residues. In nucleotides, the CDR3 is TGTGCCAGCAGCACCCTGGGGCTAGCGGGAGAAAGTAGGTACAATGAGCAGTTCTTC. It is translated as CASSTLGLAGESRYNEQFF.